The 12 T cell receptor beta chains below come from one sample, sequenced in a study of blood T cell repertoires in COVID-19. Only in-frame clones appear in the TCRdb table, and some are missing; sequencing was by immunoSEQ multiplex PCR. This table has about 81,000 clones, about four fifths appearing once. The specimen was peripheral blood. All receptors derive from a human donor in a cohort sampled during active COVID-19.

The chain couples TRBV19 to TRBJ1-5; no reliable D call. Trimming left V 3 bases short and J 0 bases short, with 9 bases between. The length of the CDR3 is 15 residues. Germline CDR1 and CDR2: LNHDA and SQIVND (reference sequence). The CDR3 protein is CASSIPDFSNQPQHF. As DNA, the CDR3 is TGTGCCAGTAGTATTCCGGACTTTAGCAATCAGCCCCAGCATTTT.

The chain joins TRBV27 to TRBJ2-3, with TRBD1 identical over 9 bases. Looked up from germline, CDR1 is MNHEY and CDR2 is SMNVEV (reference sequence). With 5 bases clipped from V and 1 base from J, the junction kept 7 bases outside the gene matches. CDR3 length: 16 residues. DNA of the CDR3: TGTGCCAGCAGTCAAGACAGGGGGTTAGGCACAGATACGCAGTATTTT. Its translation is CASSQDRGLGTDTQYF.

This clone was picked up one time. CDR3 sequence reads: CASSDKSSDRGNKAFF. The CDR3 DNA reads TGTGCCAGCAGCGACAAGAGCAGCGACAGGGGAAATAAAGCTTTCTTT. The chain has TRBV9 and TRBJ1-1, with TRBD1 identical over 8 bases. V gave up 3 bases and J gave up 9 bases; unmatched junction bases: 16. CDR3 length equals 16 residues. Looked up from germline, CDR1 is SGDLS and CDR2 is YYNGEE. The full variable domain, rest sourced from reference TRBV9 and TRBJ1-1, is DSGVTQTPKHLITATGQRVTLRCSPRSGDLSVYWYQQSLDQGLQFLIQYYNGEERAKGNILERFSAQQFPDLHSELNLSSLELGDSALYFCASSDKSSDRGNKAFFGQGTRLTVV.

To note about this clone: The same CDR3 also results from other DNA sequences found in this sample. J is TRBJ2-2 and V is TRBV19; D call uncertain. The germline V and J ends were trimmed by 3 bases and 5 bases, with 7 bases remaining between them. Germline values: CDR1 LNHDA, CDR2 SQIVND (reference sequence). The CDR3 is made up of 13 amino acids. The CDR3 region is CASSIIETGELFF. The CDR3 DNA follows: TGTGCCAGTAGTATCATTGAGACCGGGGAGCTGTTTTTT.

V usage is TRBV4-1 and J usage is TRBJ1-6; D call uncertain. The germline gives CDR1 MGHRA, CDR2 YSYEKL. V lost 1 base to trimming and J lost 7 bases, with 5 bases between them. The CDR3 consists of 13 residues. CDR3 nucleotide sequence: TGCGCCAGCAGCCAAGGAGTGAATTCACCCCTCCACTTT. Its translation: CASSQGVNSPLHF.

The rearrangement joins TRBV11-2 to TRBJ1-2, with 8 bases matching TRBD1. This CDR3 spans 15 amino acids. From germline, CDR1 is SGHAT and CDR2 FQNNGV. Trimming took 2 bases from V and 8 from J; bases not matched to a gene: 10. This chain's CDR3 is CASSLTQQGVEGYTF. The CDR3 DNA sequence: TGTGCCAGCAGCTTAACCCAACAGGGGGTAGAAGGCTACACCTTC.

V and J are TRBV9 and TRBJ1-2; 7 bases agree with TRBD1. Germline V lookup: CDR1 SGDLS, CDR2 YYNGEE. The J segment lost 0 bases and the V segment lost 0 bases, leaving 5 bases of the junction unmatched. CDR3 size: 16 residues. This chain's CDR3 is CASSVGGQPANYGYTF. Written as DNA, the CDR3 is TGTGCCAGCAGCGTAGGGGGACAGCCAGCTAACTATGGCTACACCTTC.

The V gene is TRBV7-6, the J gene TRBJ2-7, with 7 bases matching TRBD2. This CDR3 comprises 17 residues. The germline V gene has CDR1 SGHVS and CDR2 FNYEAQ. J lost 0 bases, V lost 1 base, and 9 bases had no gene match. CDR3 sequence reads: CASSLGAAGVLSYEQYF. The CDR3 coding sequence is TGTGCCAGCAGCTTAGGGGCCGCGGGGGTACTCTCCTACGAGCAGTACTTC.

The J gene is TRBJ2-5, the V gene TRBV24-1; a possible D gene is TRBD1 (5 bases). The CDR3 spans 15 residues. The germline gives CDR1 KGHDR, CDR2 SFDVKD. V dropped 4 bases and J dropped 0 bases, with 11 bases sitting between them. CDR3 region: CATSETQGDQETQYF. The CDR3 nucleotides are TGTGCCACCAGTGAGACACAAGGGGACCAAGAGACCCAGTACTTC.

The chain links TRBV5-4 to TRBJ2-7, with a possible D match to TRBD2 (6 bases). Per the germline V gene, CDR1 is SGHNT and CDR2 is YYREEE (reference sequence). There are 13 residues in the CDR3. The V and J ends lost 5 bases and 3 bases respectively, with 12 bases between them. CDR3 nucleotide sequence: TGTGCCAGCAGAAAAGGAGGGAACTACGAGCAGTACTTC. This codes for CASRKGGNYEQYF.

This clone was detected only once. The genes are TRBV6-5 and TRBJ2-7; 9 bases fit TRBD1. Germline V lookup: CDR1 MNHEY, CDR2 SVGAGI. Trimming cost V 6 bases and J 2 bases; bases outside gene matches: 8. CDR3 length: 15 amino acids. CDR3 in amino acids: CASRPTGTGPYEQYF. CDR3 nucleotides: TGTGCCAGCAGGCCGACCGGGACAGGGCCCTACGAGCAGTACTTC.

Written as DNA, the CDR3 is TGTGCCAGCACTCTCTCGGTGGGGAGCTATGGCTACACCTTC. This codes for CASTLSVGSYGYTF. The chain uses TRBV6-5 and TRBJ1-2; D gene unclear. The V gene lost 7 bases and the J gene lost 4 bases, with 16 bases spanning the gap. Germline lookup yields CDR1 MNHEY and CDR2 SVGAGI. This CDR3 has 14 residues.